Sequencing of this T cell receptor beta chain was carried out in a study of blood T cell repertoires in COVID-19. Study information: The United States, Italy and Spain provided the acute and convalescent COVID-19 samples.

TCRdb keeps only in-frame clones here, not all; method: immunoSEQ multiplex PCR. The sample has about 200,000 clones, 86% seen once. This clone was seen a single time. From germline, CDR1 is SEHNR and CDR2 FQNEAQ (reference sequence). The CDR3 has 17 residues. V shed 5 bases, J shed 12 bases, and the junction held 21 bases outside the gene matches. This chain joins TRBV7-9 and TRBJ2-1; the match to TRBD2 covers 8 bases. The TCR sequence derives from a woman in her 30s who had been exposed to COVID-19. The sequenced sample consisted of PBMCs or T cells enriched from blood (not recorded which). The CDR3 nucleotides are TGTGCCAGCAGCCCATGGACCCGAACTCGGGGGGGGCATGCGCAGTTCTTC. This encodes CASSPWTRTRGGHAQFF.